A single sample is the source of the 25 T cell receptor beta chains below, sequenced in a study of OX40 agonist ivuxolimab in advanced cancers. Libraries were prepared through the immunoSEQ multiplex PCR assay. TCRdb holds this immuneACCESS table with in-frame rearrangements only. Some clones are missing; in checked studies, unresolved V genes explain under half, and the rest has no known cause. The sample table contains fewer than 25,000 clones; only one count was recorded for approximately 86% of them. The ten largest clonotypes hold 53% of the sample. The sequences come from CD4+ or CD8+ T cells sorted from blood, collected in a trial of the OX40 agonist ivuxolimab. The origin of the receptors is an adult with an advanced solid tumor such as melanoma, head and neck, liver or kidney cancer.

The chain is built from TRBV7-9 and TRBJ2-7, with TRBD1 matching 8 bases. Trimming took 7 bases from V and 2 from J; bases not matched to a gene: 7. This CDR3 comprises 14 residues. Germline CDR1 is SEHNR and CDR2 is FQNEAQ (reference sequence). CDR3 sequence reads: CASTRTGLAYEQYF. The CDR3 nucleotides read TGTGCCAGCACCAGGACAGGGCTGGCCTACGAGCAGTACTTC.

J is TRBJ2-1 and V is TRBV6-4; D gene ambiguous. Trimming removed 2 bases from V and 0 bases from J, with 2 bases in between. The CDR3 length is 13 residues. Germline V gene data show CDR1 as MRHNA and CDR2 as SNTAGT. CDR3 loop: CASSDVSYNEQFF. CDR3 sequence (DNA): TGTGCCAGCAGTGACGTCTCCTACAATGAGCAGTTCTTC.

This rearrangement joins TRBV7-6 to TRBJ2-1; tentatively, D is TRBD2 (5 bases). The CDR3 consists of 13 residues. Trimming took 5 bases from V and 9 from J, leaving 14 bases between them. The germline V gene encodes CDR1 SGHVS and CDR2 FNYEAQ. CDR3: CASSPGMGPEQFF. CDR3 coding DNA: TGTGCCAGCAGCCCGGGGATGGGCCCTGAGCAGTTCTTC.

The chain joins TRBV19 to TRBJ1-5; 12 nucleotides line up with TRBD1. Germline V gene lookup returns CDR1 LNHDA and CDR2 SQIVND (reference sequence). Trimming cost V 4 bases and J 2 bases; bases outside gene matches: 6. The CDR3 length is 17 residues. For the CDR3, the DNA is TGTGCCAGTAGTACCGGGACAGGGGGCATAGGCAATCAGCCCCAGCATTTT. As protein: CASSTGTGGIGNQPQHF.

There are a few counts of this clone. V is TRBV7-3 and J is TRBJ1-6; a weak D match, TRBD1 (5 bases). With 2 bases removed from V and 7 bases from J, the gap between germline ends came to 9 bases. CDR1 is SGHTA, CDR2 FQGTGA, per germline. The CDR3 length is 14 residues. Here the CDR3 reads CASSLARDNSPLHF. CDR3 DNA: TGTGCCAGCAGCTTAGCGCGGGACAATTCACCCCTCCACTTT.

The V call is TRBV7-3, the J call TRBJ1-1; D ambiguous. Germline V CDR1 and CDR2: SGHTA, FQGTGA. The V gene lost 0 bases and the J gene lost 7 bases, with 18 bases spanning the gap. The CDR3 sequence is 16 residues long. The CDR3 nucleotides are TGTGCCAGCAGCTTAACAGGGCCAGGCCCCCGAGATGAAGCTTTCTTT. As protein: CASSLTGPGPRDEAFF.

The chain is built from TRBV28 and TRBJ2-2; perhaps TRBD2 as D (6 bases). Trimming stripped 5 bases from V and 1 base from J, with 14 bases between. Looked up from germline, CDR1 is MDHEN and CDR2 is SYDVKM. The CDR3 is 16 residues long. CDR3 sequence reads: CASSRLGGENTGELFF. The DNA for the CDR3 is TGTGCCAGCAGTCGCCTTGGCGGGGAGAACACCGGGGAGCTGTTTTTT.

The J gene is TRBJ1-2, the V gene TRBV19, with D possibly matching TRBD1 (6 bases). Germline CDR1 is LNHDA and CDR2 is SQIVND (reference sequence). The germline V and J ends were trimmed by 5 bases and 3 bases, with 16 bases remaining between them. The CDR3 has 15 amino acids. DNA of the CDR3: TGTGCCAGTAGTGTTACAGGGAAAAACTACTATGGCTACACCTTC. Translating it yields CASSVTGKNYYGYTF.

The gene calls are TRBV28 and TRBJ2-3; D call uncertain. V lost 4 bases, J lost 4 bases, and 3 bases lay in between. This CDR3 contains 11 residues. Germline CDR1 and CDR2: MDHEN and SYDVKM. CDR3 sequence reads: CASSSSDTQYF. CDR3 DNA: TGTGCCAGCAGTTCGTCAGATACGCAGTATTTT. Filled out from reference TRBV28 and TRBJ2-3, the complete variable domain reads DVKVTQSSRYLVKRTGEKVFLECVQDMDHENMFWYRQDPGLGLRLIYFSYDVKMKEKGDIPEGYSVSREKKERFSLILESASTNQTSMYLCASSSSDTQYFGPGTRLTVL.

CDR3 nucleotides: TGTGCCAGCAGGGCGCCGTCCTACGAGCAGTACTTC. Translation gives CASRAPSYEQYF. The gene calls are TRBV27 and TRBJ2-7; D remains ambiguous. Germline CDR1 MNHEY, CDR2 SMNVEV (reference sequence). V was trimmed by 6 bases and J by 1 base, leaving 7 bases between them. The CDR3 runs to 12 residues.

The J gene is TRBJ1-5, the V gene TRBV6-5, with D unclear. Looked up from germline, CDR1 is MNHEY and CDR2 is SVGAGI. CDR3 length: 12 amino acids. Between the trimmed V and J ends, which lost 4 bases and 6 bases, there was a span of 7 bases. The CDR3 DNA follows: TGTGCCAGCAGTTCCGGCCCTCAGCCCCAGCATTTT. Protein product: CASSSGPQPQHF.

The CDR3 bases are TGTGCCAGCAGGTTAACAGGGCTACAAGAGACCCAGTACTTC. Its protein is CASRLTGLQETQYF. The chain links TRBV6-1 to TRBJ2-5; possible D gene TRBD1, 6 bases. The CDR3 is 14 amino acids. Germline CDR1 is MNHNS and CDR2 is SASEGT. The ends were cut back, 6 bases at V and 2 bases at J, with 13 bases in the middle.

The V gene is TRBV6-1, the J gene TRBJ2-4, with D maybe TRBD1 (6 bases). CDR3 size: 15 residues. The germline CDR1 and CDR2 sequences are MNHNS and SASEGT. Trimming pared 1 base from V and 7 bases from J, leaving 14 bases between. The CDR3 nucleotides are TGTGCCAGCAGTGAAGTTCAAGGGGGAATTAACATTCAGTACTTC. Translated: CASSEVQGGINIQYF.

The table lists this clone with a few counts. The chain joins TRBV19 to TRBJ1-5; a weak D match, TRBD1 (5 bases). V dropped 5 bases and J dropped 6 bases, with 11 bases sitting between them. The CDR3 contains 13 residues. Germline values: CDR1 LNHDA, CDR2 SQIVND (reference sequence). Written as DNA, the CDR3 is TGTGCCAGTAGTCCGGGGGGGGGTCAGCCCCAGCATTTT. It specifies CASSPGGGQPQHF.

The chain employs TRBV27 and TRBJ2-3; no reliable D call. CDR1 MNHEY and CDR2 SMNVEV come from the germline V gene (reference sequence). The CDR3 runs to 13 residues. The germline V and J ends were trimmed by 3 bases and 4 bases, with 8 bases remaining between them. The CDR3 DNA reads as TGTGCCAGCAGTTTCAACCAGGCAGATACGCAGTATTTT. This codes for CASSFNQADTQYF.

The chain couples TRBV30 to TRBJ2-1; D is unresolved. The V gene's germline CDR1 is GTSNPN and CDR2 SVGIG (reference sequence). This CDR3 region has 12 residues. V dropped 2 bases and J dropped 4 bases, with 6 bases sitting between them. The chain's CDR3 is CAWSTSYNEQFF. Written as DNA, the CDR3 is TGTGCCTGGAGTACCAGTTACAATGAGCAGTTCTTC.

The rearrangement joins TRBV19 to TRBJ2-7, with TRBD1 matching over 9 bases. This CDR3 has 14 residues. Trimming took 4 bases from V and 4 from J; bases not matched to a gene: 5. From germline, CDR1 is LNHDA and CDR2 SQIVND (reference sequence). The chain's CDR3 is CASSTTGGSYEQYF. The CDR3, as DNA: TGTGCCAGTAGTACTACAGGGGGCTCTTACGAGCAGTACTTC.

The rearrangement links TRBV2 to TRBJ1-1, with 8 nucleotides matching TRBD1. CDR1 is SNHLY, CDR2 FYNNEI, per germline. V lost 7 bases and J lost 1; bases outside the gene matches: 11. There are 16 residues in the CDR3. Written as DNA, the CDR3 is TGTGCCAGCATTGAGCAGGGGGCACTATCGAACACTGAAGCTTTCTTT. This encodes CASIEQGALSNTEAFF.

This clone has a handful of counts. The genes are TRBV28 and TRBJ2-1; 11 bases map to TRBD1. This CDR3 is built from 20 residues. Losses at the gene ends were 6 bases for V and 10 bases for J; bases not matched to a gene: 26. Germline V gives CDR1 MDHEN, CDR2 SYDVKM. CDR3 in amino acids: CASRVEWIGERTGGLGEQFF. The CDR3, as DNA: TGTGCCAGCAGGGTAGAATGGATCGGGGAGAGGACAGGGGGCCTTGGGGAGCAGTTCTTC.

The gene calls are TRBV28 and TRBJ2-7; the D gene is possibly TRBD2 (5 bases). The CDR3 covers 13 residues. V was trimmed by 8 bases and J by 2 bases, leaving 13 bases between them. Germline V gives CDR1 MDHEN, CDR2 SYDVKM. The CDR3 DNA follows: TGTGCCAGCGAATACTCCGGGGCCTACGAGCAGTACTTC. As protein: CASEYSGAYEQYF.

The V call is TRBV5-8, the J call TRBJ2-7; 7 nucleotides line up with TRBD2. J gave up 4 bases and V 4 bases, and 5 bases lay outside the gene matches. CDR1 and CDR2 from the germline V gene are SGHTS and YDEGEE. The CDR3 loop spans 13 amino acids. CDR3 coding DNA: TGTGCCAGCAGCGTGGGACTACCTTACGAGCAGTACTTC. Amino acids: CASSVGLPYEQYF. The full variable domain, completed using reference TRBV5-8 and TRBJ2-7, is EAGVTQSPTHLIKTRGQQATLRCSPISGHTSVYWYQQALGLGLQFLLWYDEGEERNRGNFPPRFSGRQFPNYSSELNVNALELEDSALYLCASSVGLPYEQYFGPGTRLTVT.

The V and J genes are TRBV19 and TRBJ2-7; perhaps TRBD1 as D (6 bases). CDR1 and CDR2 (germline): LNHDA, SQIVND (reference sequence). The V and J ends lost 8 bases and 2 bases respectively, with 10 bases between them. This CDR3 has 12 amino acids. The CDR3 reads CASSDSAYEQYF. The CDR3 coding sequence is TGTGCCAGTTCGGACAGCGCCTACGAGCAGTACTTC. The full variable domain, in which reference TRBV19 and TRBJ2-7 provide the parts outside the CDR3, is DGGITQSPKYLFRKEGQNVTLSCEQNLNHDAMYWYRQDPGQGLRLIYYSQIVNDFQKGDIAEGYSVSREKKESFPLTVTSAQKNPTAFYLCASSDSAYEQYFGPGTRLTVT.

The V gene is TRBV12-2, the J gene TRBJ1-4; TRBD1, the table's D call, lacks a check against the DNA. TRBV12-2 constitutes a pseudogene. The CDR3 is 14 amino acids. The CDR3 nucleotides read TGTGCAAGTCGCTTACAGGGGTATAGTGAAAAACTGTTTTTT. Amino acid sequence: CASRLQGYSEKLFF.

This clone has a single count. This chain links TRBV19 with TRBJ2-5, with 8 bases aligning to TRBD1. Trimming at V came to 3 bases and at J to 0 bases, leaving 6 bases not matched to a gene. The CDR3 extends over 16 amino acids. Germline-derived CDR1 and CDR2 are LNHDA and SQIVND (reference sequence). This CDR3 is CASSMWTGPDQETQYF. CDR3 nucleotides: TGTGCCAGTAGTATGTGGACAGGGCCAGACCAAGAGACCCAGTACTTC.

In this sample, this clone turned up a few times. CDR3 coding DNA: TGTGCCAGCAGCTTAGATGGGCCCGGCTACACCTTC. It encodes CASSLDGPGYTF. The chain links TRBV7-9 to TRBJ1-2; D not certain. This CDR3 is built from 12 residues. V lost 1 base to trimming and J lost 8 bases, with 8 bases between them. Germline V gives CDR1 SEHNR, CDR2 FQNEAQ (reference sequence). Based on the CDR3 plus reference TRBV7-9 and TRBJ1-2, the full variable domain is DTGVSQNPRHKITKRGQNVTFRCDPISEHNRLYWYRQTLGQGPEFLTYFQNEAQLEKSRLLSDRFSAERPKGSFSTLEIQRTEQGDSAMYLCASSLDGPGYTFGSGTRLTVV.